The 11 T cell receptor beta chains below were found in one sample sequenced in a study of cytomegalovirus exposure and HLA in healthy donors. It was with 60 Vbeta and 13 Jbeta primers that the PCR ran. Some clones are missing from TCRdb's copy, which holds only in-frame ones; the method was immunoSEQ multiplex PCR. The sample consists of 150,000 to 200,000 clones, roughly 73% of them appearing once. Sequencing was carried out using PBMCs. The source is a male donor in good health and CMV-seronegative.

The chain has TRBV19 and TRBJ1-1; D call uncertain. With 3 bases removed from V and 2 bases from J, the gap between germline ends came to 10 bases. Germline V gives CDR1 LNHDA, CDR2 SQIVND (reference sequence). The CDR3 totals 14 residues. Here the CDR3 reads CASSISAGNTEAFF. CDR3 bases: TGTGCCAGTAGTATCTCGGCAGGAAACACTGAAGCTTTCTTT.

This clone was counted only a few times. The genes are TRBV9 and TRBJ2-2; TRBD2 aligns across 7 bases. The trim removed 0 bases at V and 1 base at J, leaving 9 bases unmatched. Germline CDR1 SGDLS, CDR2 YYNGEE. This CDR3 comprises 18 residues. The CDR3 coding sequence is TGTGCCAGCAGCGTAGTTGAACGGGAGGCGAGGAACACCGGGGAGCTGTTTTTT. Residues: CASSVVEREARNTGELFF.

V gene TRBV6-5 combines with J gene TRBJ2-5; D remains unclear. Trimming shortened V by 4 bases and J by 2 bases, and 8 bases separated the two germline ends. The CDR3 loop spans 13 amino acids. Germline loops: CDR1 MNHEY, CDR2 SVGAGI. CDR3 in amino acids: CASSSAAQETQYF. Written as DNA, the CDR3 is TGTGCCAGCAGTTCGGCGGCTCAAGAGACCCAGTACTTC.

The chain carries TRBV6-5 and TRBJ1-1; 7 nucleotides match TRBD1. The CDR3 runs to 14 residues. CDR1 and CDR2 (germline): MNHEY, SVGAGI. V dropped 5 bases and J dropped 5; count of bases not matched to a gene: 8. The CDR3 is CASSATGYGTEAFF. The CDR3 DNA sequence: TGTGCCAGCAGTGCGACAGGGTATGGAACTGAAGCTTTCTTT.

The chain's CDR3 is CASIMLSSSSYEQYF. The CDR3 bases are TGTGCCAGCATAATGCTGTCGTCTAGCTCCTACGAGCAGTACTTC. The chain employs TRBV6-1 and TRBJ2-5; D gene ambiguous. The DNA end lines up better with TRBJ2-7; the J call may be wrong. CDR1 MNHNS and CDR2 SASEGT come from the germline V gene. The CDR3 totals 15 residues.

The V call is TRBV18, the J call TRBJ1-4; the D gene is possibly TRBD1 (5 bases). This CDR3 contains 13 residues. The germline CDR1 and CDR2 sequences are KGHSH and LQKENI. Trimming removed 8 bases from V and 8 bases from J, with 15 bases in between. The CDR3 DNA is TGTGCCAGCAGAACTACAGGTGGGGAAAAACTGTTTTTT. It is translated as CASRTTGGEKLFF.

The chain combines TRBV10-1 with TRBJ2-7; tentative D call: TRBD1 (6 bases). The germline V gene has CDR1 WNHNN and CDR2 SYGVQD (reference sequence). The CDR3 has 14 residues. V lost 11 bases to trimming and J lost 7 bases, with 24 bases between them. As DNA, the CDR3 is TGCGCCGGACCTACAGGGACGTCTTGTCGGGAGCAGTACTTC. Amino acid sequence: CAGPTGTSCREQYF.

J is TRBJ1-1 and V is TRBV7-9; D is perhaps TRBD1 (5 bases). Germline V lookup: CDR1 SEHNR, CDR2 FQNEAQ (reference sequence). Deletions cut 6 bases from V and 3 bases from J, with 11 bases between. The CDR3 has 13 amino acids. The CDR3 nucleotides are TGTGCCAGCAGTCGGAGGGACGACACTGAAGCTTTCTTT. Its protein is CASSRRDDTEAFF. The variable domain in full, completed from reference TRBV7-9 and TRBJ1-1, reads DTGVSQNPRHKITKRGQNVTFRCDPISEHNRLYWYRQTLGQGPEFLTYFQNEAQLEKSRLLSDRFSAERPKGSFSTLEIQRTEQGDSAMYLCASSRRDDTEAFFGQGTRLTVV.

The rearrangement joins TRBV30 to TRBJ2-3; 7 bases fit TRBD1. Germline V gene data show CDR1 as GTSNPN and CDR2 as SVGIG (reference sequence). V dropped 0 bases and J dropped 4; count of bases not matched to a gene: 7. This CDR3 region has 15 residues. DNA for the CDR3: TGTGCCTGGAGTGTTAAGGGGGCGAGGGCAGATACGCAGTATTTT. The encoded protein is CAWSVKGARADTQYF.

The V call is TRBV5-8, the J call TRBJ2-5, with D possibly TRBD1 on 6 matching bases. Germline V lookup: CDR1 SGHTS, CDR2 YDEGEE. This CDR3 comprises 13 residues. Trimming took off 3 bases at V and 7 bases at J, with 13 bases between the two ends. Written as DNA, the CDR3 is TGTGCCAGCAGCTCCTGGACAGTTGGGACCCAGTACTTC. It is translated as CASSSWTVGTQYF.

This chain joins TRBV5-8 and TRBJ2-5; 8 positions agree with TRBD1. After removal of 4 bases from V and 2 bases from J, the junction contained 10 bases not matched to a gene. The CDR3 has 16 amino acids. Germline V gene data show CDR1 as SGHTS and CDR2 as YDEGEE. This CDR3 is CASSDGDRTSQETQYF. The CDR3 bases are TGTGCCAGCAGCGATGGGGACAGGACTTCACAAGAGACCCAGTACTTC.